This T cell receptor beta chain was observed in a study of monozygotic twins with inflammatory bowel disease. The germline V gene has CDR1 SNHLY and CDR2 FYNNEI. The CDR3 runs 14 residues. TCRdb re-called the 5' RACE reads; one entry per CDR3 protein, DNA not given. Its listing shows roughly 330,000 distinct CDR3 sequences. This receptor was taken from a human donor with ulcerative colitis or Crohn's disease, or a healthy co-twin of an affected twin (not recorded which). The sequencing input was blood. The chain recombines TRBV2 with TRBJ2-2; the TCRdb call, TRBD2, lacks DNA for checking. The chain's CDR3 is CASSERLEGGELFF.